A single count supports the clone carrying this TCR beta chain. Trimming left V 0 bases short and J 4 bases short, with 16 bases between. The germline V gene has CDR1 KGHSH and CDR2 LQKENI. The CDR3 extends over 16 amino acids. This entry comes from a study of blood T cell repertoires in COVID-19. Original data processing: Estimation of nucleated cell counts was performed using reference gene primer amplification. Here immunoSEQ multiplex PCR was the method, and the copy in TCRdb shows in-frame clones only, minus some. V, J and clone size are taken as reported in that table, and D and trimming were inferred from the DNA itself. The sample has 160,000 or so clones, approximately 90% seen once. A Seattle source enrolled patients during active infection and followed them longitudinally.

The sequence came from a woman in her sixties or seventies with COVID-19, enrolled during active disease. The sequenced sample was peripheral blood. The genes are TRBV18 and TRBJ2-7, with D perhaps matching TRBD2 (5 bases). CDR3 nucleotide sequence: TGTGCCAGCTCACCACCCTCCTCCGGGGTCGGGTACGAGCAGTACTTC. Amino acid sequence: CASSPPSSGVGYEQYF.